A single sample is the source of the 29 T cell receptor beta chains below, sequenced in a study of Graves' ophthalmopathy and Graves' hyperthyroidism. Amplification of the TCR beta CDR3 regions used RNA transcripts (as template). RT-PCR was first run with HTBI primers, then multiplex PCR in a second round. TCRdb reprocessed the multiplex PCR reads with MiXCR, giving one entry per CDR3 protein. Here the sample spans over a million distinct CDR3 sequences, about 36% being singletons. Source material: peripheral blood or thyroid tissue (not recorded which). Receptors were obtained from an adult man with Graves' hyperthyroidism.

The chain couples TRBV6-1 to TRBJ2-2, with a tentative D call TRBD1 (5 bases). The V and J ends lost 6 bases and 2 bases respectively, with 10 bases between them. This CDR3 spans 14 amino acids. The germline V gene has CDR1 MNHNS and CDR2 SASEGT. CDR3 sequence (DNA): TGTGCCAGCAGCAGGGAAATTAACACCGGGGAGCTGTTTTTT. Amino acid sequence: CASSREINTGELFF.

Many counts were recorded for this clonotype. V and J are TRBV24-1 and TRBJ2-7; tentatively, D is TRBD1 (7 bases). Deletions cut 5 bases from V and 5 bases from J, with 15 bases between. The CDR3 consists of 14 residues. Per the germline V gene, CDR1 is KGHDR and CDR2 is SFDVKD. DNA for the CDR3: TGTGCCACCAGTGGCCCAGGGGGGTTACACGAGCAGTACTTC. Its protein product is CATSGPGGLHEQYF.

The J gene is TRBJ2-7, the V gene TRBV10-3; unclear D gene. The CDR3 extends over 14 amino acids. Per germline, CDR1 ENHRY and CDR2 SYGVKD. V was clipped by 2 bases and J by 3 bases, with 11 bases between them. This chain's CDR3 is CAISEAEANYEQYF. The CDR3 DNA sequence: TGTGCCATCAGTGAGGCTGAAGCGAACTACGAGCAGTACTTC.

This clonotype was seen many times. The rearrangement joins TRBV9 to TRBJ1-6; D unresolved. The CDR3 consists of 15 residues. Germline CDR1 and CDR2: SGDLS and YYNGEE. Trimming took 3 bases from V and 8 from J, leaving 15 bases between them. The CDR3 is CASSARAVVDSPLHF. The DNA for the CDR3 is TGTGCCAGCAGCGCCCGGGCCGTGGTGGATTCACCCCTCCACTTT.

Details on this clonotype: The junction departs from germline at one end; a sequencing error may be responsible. The CDR3 coding sequence is TGCAGTGCTAGACCGCTCGGGACAGGGAACACCGGAGAGCTGTTTTTT. Amino acids: CSARPLGTGNTGELFF. The genes are TRBV20-1 and TRBJ2-2, with 9 nucleotides matching TRBD1. Germline V CDR1 and CDR2: DFQATT, SNEGSKA (reference sequence). The CDR3 spans 16 residues.

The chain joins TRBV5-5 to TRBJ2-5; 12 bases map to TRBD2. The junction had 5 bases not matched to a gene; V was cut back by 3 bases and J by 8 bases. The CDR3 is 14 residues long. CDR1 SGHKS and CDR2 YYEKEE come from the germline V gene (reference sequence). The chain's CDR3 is CASSWTSGTETQYF. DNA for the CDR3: TGTGCCAGCAGCTGGACTAGCGGGACTGAAACCCAGTACTTC.

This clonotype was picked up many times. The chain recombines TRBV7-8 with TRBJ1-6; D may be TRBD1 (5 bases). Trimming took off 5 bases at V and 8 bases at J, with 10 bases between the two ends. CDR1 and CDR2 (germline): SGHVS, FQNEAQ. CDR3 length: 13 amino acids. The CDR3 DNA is TGTGCCAGCAGCCAACCCAGGGATTCACCCCTCCACTTT. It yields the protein CASSQPRDSPLHF.

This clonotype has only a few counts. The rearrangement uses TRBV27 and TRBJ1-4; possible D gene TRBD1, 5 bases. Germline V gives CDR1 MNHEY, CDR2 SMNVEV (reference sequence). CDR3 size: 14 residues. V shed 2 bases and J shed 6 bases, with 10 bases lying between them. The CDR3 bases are TGTGCCAGCAGTTTAAATCAGGGAGATGAAAAACTGTTTTTT. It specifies CASSLNQGDEKLFF.

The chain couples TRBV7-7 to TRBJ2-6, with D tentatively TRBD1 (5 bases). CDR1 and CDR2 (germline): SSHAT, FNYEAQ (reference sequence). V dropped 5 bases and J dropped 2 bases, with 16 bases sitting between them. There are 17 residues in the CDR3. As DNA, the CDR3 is TGTGCCAGCAGCCTTAGATGGGGCGCAACTGGGGCCAACGTCCTGACTTTC. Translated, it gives CASSLRWGATGANVLTF. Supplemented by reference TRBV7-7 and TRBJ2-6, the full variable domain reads GAGVSQSPRYKVTKRGQDVTLRCDPISSHATLYWYQQALGQGPEFLTYFNYEAQPDKSGLPSDRFSAERPEGSISTLTIQRTEQRDSAMYRCASSLRWGATGANVLTFGAGSRLTVL.

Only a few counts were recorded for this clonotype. The CDR3: CASSEPQGANTEAFF. The CDR3 nucleotides are TGTGCCAGCAGTGAGCCACAGGGAGCGAACACTGAAGCTTTCTTT. The V gene is TRBV6-2 or TRBV6-3, the J gene TRBJ1-1; weak D call: TRBD1 (6 bases). This CDR3 contains 15 residues. The V gene lost 5 bases and the J gene lost 1 base, with 14 bases spanning the gap. Germline CDR1 and CDR2: MNHEY and SVGEGT.

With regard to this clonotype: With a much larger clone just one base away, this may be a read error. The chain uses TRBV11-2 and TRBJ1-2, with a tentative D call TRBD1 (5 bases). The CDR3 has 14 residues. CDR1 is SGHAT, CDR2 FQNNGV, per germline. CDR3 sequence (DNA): TGTGTCAGCAGCCCGAGATGGGGGAACTATGGCTACACCTTC. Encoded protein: CVSSPRWGNYGYTF.

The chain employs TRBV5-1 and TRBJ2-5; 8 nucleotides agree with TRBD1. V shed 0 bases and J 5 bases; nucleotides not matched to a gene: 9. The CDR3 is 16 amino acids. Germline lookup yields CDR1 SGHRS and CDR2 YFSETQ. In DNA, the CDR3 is TGCGCCAGCAGCTTGGCTGCAGGGGGCAAGGGGGAGACCCAGTACTTC. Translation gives CASSLAAGGKGETQYF. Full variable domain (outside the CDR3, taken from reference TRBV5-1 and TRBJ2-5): KAGVTQTPRYLIKTRGQQVTLSCSPISGHRSVSWYQQTPGQGLQFLFEYFSETQRNKGNFPGRFSGRQFSNSRSEMNVSTLELGDSALYLCASSLAAGGKGETQYFGPGTRLLVL.

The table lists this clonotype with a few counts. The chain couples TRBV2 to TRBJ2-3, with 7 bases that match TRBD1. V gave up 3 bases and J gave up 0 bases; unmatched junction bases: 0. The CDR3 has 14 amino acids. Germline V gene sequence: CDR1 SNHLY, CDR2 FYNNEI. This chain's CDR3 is CASSEDRSTDTQYF. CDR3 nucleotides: TGTGCCAGCAGTGAGGACAGGAGCACAGATACGCAGTATTTT.

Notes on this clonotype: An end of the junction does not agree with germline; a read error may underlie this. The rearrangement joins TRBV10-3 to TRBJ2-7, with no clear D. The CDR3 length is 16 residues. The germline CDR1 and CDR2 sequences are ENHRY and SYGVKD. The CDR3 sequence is CASSSLEISPPYEQYF. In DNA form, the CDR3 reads TGTGCCAGCAGTTCTCTAGAAATAAGCCCCCCCTACGAGCAGTACTTC.

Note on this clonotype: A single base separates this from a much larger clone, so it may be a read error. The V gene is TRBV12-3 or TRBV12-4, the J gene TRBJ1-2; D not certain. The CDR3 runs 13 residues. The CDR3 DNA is TGTGCCAGCAGCTTACCCTCTAACTATGACTACACCTTC. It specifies CASSLPSNYDYTF.

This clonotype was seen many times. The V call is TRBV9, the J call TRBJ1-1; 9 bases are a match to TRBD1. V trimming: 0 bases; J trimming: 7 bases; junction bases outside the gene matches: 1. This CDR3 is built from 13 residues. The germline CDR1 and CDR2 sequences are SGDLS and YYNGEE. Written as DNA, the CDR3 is TGTGCCAGCAGCGTAGTGGGACAGGGTGAAGCTTTCTTT. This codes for CASSVVGQGEAFF.

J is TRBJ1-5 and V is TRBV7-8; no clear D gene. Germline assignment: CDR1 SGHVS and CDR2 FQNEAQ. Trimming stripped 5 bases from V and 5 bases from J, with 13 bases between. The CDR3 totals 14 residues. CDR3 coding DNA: TGTGCCAGCAGCCTAACCCAGTCGGATCAGCCCCAGCATTTT. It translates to CASSLTQSDQPQHF.

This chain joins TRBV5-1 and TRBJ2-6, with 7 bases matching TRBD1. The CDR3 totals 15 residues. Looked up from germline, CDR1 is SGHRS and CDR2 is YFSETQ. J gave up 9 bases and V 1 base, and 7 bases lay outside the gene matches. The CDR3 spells CASSLLAGTDNVLTF. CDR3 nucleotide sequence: TGCGCCAGCAGCTTGTTAGCCGGGACAGACAACGTCCTGACTTTC. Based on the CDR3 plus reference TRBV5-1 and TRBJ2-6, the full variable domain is KAGVTQTPRYLIKTRGQQVTLSCSPISGHRSVSWYQQTPGQGLQFLFEYFSETQRNKGNFPGRFSGRQFSNSRSEMNVSTLELGDSALYLCASSLLAGTDNVLTFGAGSRLTVL.

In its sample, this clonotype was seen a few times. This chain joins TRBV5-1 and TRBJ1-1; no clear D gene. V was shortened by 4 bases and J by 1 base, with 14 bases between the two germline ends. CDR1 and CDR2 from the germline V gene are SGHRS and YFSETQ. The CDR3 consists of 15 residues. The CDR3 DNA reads TGCGCCAGCAGCCCCCTTTCGGAGGGGAACACTGAAGCTTTCTTT. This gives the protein CASSPLSEGNTEAFF. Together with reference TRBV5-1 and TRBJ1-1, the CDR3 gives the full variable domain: KAGVTQTPRYLIKTRGQQVTLSCSPISGHRSVSWYQQTPGQGLQFLFEYFSETQRNKGNFPGRFSGRQFSNSRSEMNVSTLELGDSALYLCASSPLSEGNTEAFFGQGTRLTVV.

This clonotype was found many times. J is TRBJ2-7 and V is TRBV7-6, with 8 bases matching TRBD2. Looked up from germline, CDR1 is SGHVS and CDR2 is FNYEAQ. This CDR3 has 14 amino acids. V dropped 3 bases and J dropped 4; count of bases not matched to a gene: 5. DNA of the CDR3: TGTGCCAGCAGCTTTAGCGGGAACTCTTACGAGCAGTACTTC. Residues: CASSFSGNSYEQYF.

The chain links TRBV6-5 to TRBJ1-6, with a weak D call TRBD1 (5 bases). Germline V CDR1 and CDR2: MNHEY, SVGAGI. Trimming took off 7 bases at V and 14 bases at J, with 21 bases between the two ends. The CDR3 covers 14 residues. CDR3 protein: CASNPGPKGESLHF. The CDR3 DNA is TGTGCCAGCAATCCAGGGCCAAAAGGTGAATCCCTCCACTTT.

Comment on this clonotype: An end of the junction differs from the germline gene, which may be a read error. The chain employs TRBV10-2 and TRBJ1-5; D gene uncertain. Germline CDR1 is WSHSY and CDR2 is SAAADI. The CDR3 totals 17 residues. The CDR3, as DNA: TGTGCCAGCAGTACCGGCGAGGGAGGGTGGAGCAATCAGCCCCAGCATTTT. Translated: CASSTGEGGWSNQPQHF.

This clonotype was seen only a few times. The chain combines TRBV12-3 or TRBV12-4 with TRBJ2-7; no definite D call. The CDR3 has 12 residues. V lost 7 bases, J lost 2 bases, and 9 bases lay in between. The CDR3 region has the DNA TGTGCCAGCACCACTAACACCTACGAGCAGTACTTC. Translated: CASTTNTYEQYF.

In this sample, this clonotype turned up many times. In DNA form, the CDR3 reads TGCGCCAGCAGTGAGTCGGCGGGGAACCAAGAGACCCAGTACTTC. It translates to CASSESAGNQETQYF. This sequence joins TRBV10-2 and TRBJ2-5; perhaps TRBD2 as D (6 bases). The CDR3 loop spans 15 amino acids. Deletions cut 0 bases from V and 0 bases from J, with 8 bases between. Germline V lookup: CDR1 WSHSY, CDR2 SAAADI.

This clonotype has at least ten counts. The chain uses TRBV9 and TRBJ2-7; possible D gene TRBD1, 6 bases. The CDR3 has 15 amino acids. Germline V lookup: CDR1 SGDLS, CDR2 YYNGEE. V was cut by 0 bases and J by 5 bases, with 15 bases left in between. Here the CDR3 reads CASSVGGTWDHEQYF. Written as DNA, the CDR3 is TGTGCCAGCAGCGTAGGTGGGACATGGGACCACGAGCAGTACTTC.

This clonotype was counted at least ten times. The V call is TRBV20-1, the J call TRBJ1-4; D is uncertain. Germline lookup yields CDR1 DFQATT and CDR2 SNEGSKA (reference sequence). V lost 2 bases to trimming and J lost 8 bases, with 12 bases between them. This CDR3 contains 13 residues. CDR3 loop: CSARRGYEEKLFF. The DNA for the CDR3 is TGCAGTGCTAGACGGGGTTATGAGGAAAAACTGTTTTTT.

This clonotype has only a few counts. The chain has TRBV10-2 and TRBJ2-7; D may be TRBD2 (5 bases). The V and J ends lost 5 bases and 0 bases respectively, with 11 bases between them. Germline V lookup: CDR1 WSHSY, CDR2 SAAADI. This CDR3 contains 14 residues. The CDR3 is CASSKRGLSYEQYF. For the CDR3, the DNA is TGCGCCAGCAGTAAACGGGGTCTCTCCTACGAGCAGTACTTC.

The chain's CDR3 is CASSTPGLSYEQYF. The DNA of the CDR3 is TGTGCCAGTAGTACGCCGGGACTCTCGTACGAGCAGTACTTC. The rearrangement joins TRBV19 to TRBJ2-7; TRBD2 is a possible D gene (6 bases). Germline V gene sequence: CDR1 LNHDA, CDR2 SQIVND (reference sequence). Trimming pared 4 bases from V and 4 bases from J, leaving 14 bases between. The CDR3 is made up of 14 amino acids.

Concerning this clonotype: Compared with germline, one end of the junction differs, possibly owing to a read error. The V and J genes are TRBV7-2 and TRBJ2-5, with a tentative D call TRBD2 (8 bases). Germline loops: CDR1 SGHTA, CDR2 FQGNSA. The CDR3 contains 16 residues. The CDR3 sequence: CASTGGAGAFQETRYF. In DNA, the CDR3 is TGTGCCAGCACAGGGGGAGCGGGAGCCTTCCAAGAGACCCGGTACTTC.